This T cell receptor (beta chain) originates from a study of blood T cell repertoires in COVID-19. Study-wide background: The study drew acute and convalescent COVID-19 samples from the United States, Italy and Spain.

The CDR3 runs 14 residues. The J segment lost 6 bases and the V segment lost 4 bases, leaving 4 bases of the junction unmatched. Germline lookup yields CDR1 SGDLS and CDR2 YYNGEE. The table came from immunoSEQ multiplex PCR; TCRdb's copy has only in-frame clones and leaves some out. The table shows about 100,000 clones, with roughly 84% occurring only once. The specimen was peripheral blood. This chain uses TRBV9 with TRBJ2-3; the match to TRBD2 covers 11 bases. The sequence came from a human donor in a cohort sampled during active COVID-19. For the CDR3, the DNA is TGTGCCAGCAGCCAGACTAGCGGGATTGATACGCAGTATTTT. Its protein product is CASSQTSGIDTQYF.